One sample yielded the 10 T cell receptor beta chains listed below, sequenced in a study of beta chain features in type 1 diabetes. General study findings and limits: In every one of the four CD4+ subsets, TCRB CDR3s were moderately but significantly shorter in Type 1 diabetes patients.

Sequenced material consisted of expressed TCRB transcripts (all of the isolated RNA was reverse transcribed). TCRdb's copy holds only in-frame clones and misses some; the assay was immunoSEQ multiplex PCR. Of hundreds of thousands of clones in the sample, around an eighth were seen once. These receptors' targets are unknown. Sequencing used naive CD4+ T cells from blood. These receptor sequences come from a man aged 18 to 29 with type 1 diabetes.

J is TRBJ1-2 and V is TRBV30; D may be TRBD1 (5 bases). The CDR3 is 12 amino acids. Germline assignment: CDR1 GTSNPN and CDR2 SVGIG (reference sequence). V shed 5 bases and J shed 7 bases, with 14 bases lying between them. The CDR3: CAWERGDGGYTF. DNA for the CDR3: TGTGCCTGGGAGCGGGGGGACGGTGGCTACACCTTC.

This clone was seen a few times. The CDR3 loop is CAIRPRETEETQYF. The CDR3 coding sequence is TGTGCCATCAGACCGAGGGAGACAGAAGAGACCCAGTACTTC. The chain employs TRBV10-3 and TRBJ2-5; the D call may be TRBD1 or TRBD2 (5 bases each). Germline V gene lookup returns CDR1 ENHRY and CDR2 SYGVKD. The ends were cut back, 6 bases at V and 3 bases at J, with 14 bases in the middle. This CDR3 is 14 amino acids long.

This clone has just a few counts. In nucleotides, the CDR3 is TGTGCCAGCTCCTACAGACGGGATGGCAATCAGCCCCAGCATTTT. Its translation: CASSYRRDGNQPQHF. The chain links TRBV28 to TRBJ1-5; D not resolved. Looked up from germline, CDR1 is MDHEN and CDR2 is SYDVKM. The CDR3 sequence is 15 residues long. Trimming took off 8 bases at V and 2 bases at J, with 16 bases between the two ends.

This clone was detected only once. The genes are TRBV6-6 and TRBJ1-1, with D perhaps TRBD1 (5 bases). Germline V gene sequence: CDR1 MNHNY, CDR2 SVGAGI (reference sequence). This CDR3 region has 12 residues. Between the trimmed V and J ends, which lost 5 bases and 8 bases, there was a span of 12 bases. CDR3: CASSRQLVEAFF. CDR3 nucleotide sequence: TGTGCCAGCAGTAGACAGTTAGTGGAAGCTTTCTTT.

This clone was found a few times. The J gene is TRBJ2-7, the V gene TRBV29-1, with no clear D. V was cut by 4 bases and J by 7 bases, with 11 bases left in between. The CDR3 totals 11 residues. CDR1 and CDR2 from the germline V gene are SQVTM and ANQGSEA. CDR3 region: CSVVVGAEQYF. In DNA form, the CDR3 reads TGCAGCGTTGTCGTGGGCGCAGAGCAGTACTTC.

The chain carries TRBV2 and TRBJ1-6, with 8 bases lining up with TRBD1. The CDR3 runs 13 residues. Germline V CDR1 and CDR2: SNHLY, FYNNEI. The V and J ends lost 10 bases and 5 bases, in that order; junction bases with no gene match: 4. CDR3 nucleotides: TGTGCCACCGGGACAGGAAATAATTCACCCCTCCACTTT. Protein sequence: CATGTGNNSPLHF.

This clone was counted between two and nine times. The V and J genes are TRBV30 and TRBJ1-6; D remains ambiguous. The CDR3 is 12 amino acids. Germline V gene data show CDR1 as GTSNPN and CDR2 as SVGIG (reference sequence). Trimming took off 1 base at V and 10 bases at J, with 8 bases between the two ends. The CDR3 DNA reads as TGTGCCTGGAGTGCCCCGGGATCACCCCTCCACTTT. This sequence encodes CAWSAPGSPLHF.

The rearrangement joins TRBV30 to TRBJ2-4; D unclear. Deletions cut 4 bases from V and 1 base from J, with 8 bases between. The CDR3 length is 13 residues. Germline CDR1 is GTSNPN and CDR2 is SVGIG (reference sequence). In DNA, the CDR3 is TGTGCCTGGACTTACGGGGCCAAAAACATTCAGTACTTC. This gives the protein CAWTYGAKNIQYF.

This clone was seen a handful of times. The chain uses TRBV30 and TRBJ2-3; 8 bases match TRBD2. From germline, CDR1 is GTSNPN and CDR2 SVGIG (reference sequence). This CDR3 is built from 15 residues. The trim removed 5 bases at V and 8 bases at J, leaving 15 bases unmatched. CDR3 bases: TGTGCCTGGGGCCATGGCGGGGGGCCCCTAGGTACGCAGTATTTT. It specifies CAWGHGGGPLGTQYF.

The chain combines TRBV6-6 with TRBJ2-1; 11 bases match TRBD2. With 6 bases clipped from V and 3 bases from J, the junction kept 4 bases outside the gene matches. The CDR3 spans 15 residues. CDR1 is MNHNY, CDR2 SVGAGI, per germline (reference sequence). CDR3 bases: TGTGCCAGCAGGCTCACTAGCGGGGGCTACAATGAGCAGTTCTTC. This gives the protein CASRLTSGGYNEQFF.